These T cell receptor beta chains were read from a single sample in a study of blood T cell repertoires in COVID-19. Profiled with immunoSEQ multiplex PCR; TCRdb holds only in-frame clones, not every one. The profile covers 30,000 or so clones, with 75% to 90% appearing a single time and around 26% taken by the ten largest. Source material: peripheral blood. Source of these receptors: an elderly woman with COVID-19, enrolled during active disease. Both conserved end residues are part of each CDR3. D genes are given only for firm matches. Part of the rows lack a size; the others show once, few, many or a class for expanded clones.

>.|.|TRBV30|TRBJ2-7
CAWSAFGGGEQYF
TGTGCCTGGAGTGCATTCGGAGGCGGAGAGCAGTACTTC
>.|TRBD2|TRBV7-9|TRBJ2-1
CASSLIAGGLSNEQFF
TGTGCCAGCAGCCTTATAGCGGGGGGCCTCTCCAATGAGCAGTTCTTC
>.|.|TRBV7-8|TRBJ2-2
CASSLDWELFF
TGTGCCAGCAGCTTAGACTGGGAGCTGTTTTTT
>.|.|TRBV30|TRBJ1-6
CAWTSQGGRSPLHF
TGTGCCTGGACCTCCCAAGGGGGTCGTTCACCCCTCCACTTT
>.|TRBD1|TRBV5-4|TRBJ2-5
CASSPTGGVPETQYF
TGTGCCAGCAGCCCAACAGGGGGCGTCCCAGAGACCCAGTACTTC
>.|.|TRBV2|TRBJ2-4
CASSFEETLAKNIQYF
TGTGCCAGCAGTTTCGAGGAGACCTTAGCCAAAAACATTCAGTACTTC
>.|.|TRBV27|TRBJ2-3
CASSQRQGFTDTQYF
TGTGCCAGCAGTCAACGGCAGGGATTCACAGATACGCAGTATTTT
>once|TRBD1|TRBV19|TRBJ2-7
CASSKGQGREQYF
TGTGCCAGTAGTAAGGGACAGGGGCGCGAGCAGTACTTC
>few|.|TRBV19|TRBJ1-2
CASKGFYGYTF
TGTGCCAGTAAGGGGTTCTATGGCTACACCTTC
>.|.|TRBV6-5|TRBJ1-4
CASSRGQNEKLFF
TGTGCCAGCAGCAGAGGACAGAATGAAAAACTGTTTTTT
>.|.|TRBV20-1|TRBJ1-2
CSASSGGNGYTF
TGCAGTGCTAGTAGTGGAGGGAATGGCTACACCTTC
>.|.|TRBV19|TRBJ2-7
CASSTRPPRTYEQYF
TGTGCCAGTAGTACCCGCCCCCCCAGGACCTACGAGCAGTACTTC
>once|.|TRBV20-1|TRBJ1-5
CSASGLNSNQPQHF
TGCAGTGCTAGTGGACTCAATAGCAATCAGCCCCAGCATTTT
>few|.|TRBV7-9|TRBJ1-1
CASSLTGNTEAFF
TGTGCCAGCAGCCTGACGGGGAACACTGAAGCTTTCTTT
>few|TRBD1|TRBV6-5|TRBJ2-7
CASRGPGGNEQYF
TGTGCCAGCAGAGGTCCAGGGGGCAACGAGCAGTACTTC
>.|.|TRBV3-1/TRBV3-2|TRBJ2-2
CASSHPMATGELFF
TGTGCCAGCAGCCACCCGATGGCCACCGGGGAGCTGTTTTTT
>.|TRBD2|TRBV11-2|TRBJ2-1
CASSLTPRLAGGYNEQFF
TGTGCCAGCAGCTTAACACCGCGACTAGCGGGGGGCTACAATGAGCAGTTCTTC
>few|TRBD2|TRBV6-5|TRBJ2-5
CASRGKRGHQETQYF
TGTGCCAGCCGGGGGAAGCGGGGGCACCAAGAGACCCAGTACTTC
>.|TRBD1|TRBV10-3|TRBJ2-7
CAITPGQGQDEQYF
TGTGCCATCACCCCCGGACAGGGACAGGACGAGCAGTACTTC
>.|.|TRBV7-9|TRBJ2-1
CASSPGGYNEQFF
TGTGCCAGCAGCCCTGGGGGGTACAATGAGCAGTTCTTC
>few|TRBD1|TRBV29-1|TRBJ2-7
CSVVGTGLYEQYF
TGCAGCGTGGTAGGGACAGGGCTCTACGAGCAGTACTTC
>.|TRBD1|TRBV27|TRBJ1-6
CASSYSQTGGSYNSPLHF
TGTGCCAGCAGTTACTCTCAGACAGGGGGCAGCTATAATTCACCCCTCCACTTT
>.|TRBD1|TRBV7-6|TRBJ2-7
CASSSGTGGYEQYF
TGTGCCAGCAGCTCCGGGACAGGGGGCTACGAGCAGTACTTC
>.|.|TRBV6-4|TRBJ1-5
CASTCGTWSRDTQPQHF
TGTGCCAGCACCTGTGGGACTTGGAGTAGAGACACGCAGCCCCAGCATTTT
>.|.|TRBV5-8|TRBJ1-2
CASSLIPRGYGYTF
TGTGCCAGCAGCTTGATCCCCAGGGGATATGGCTACACCTTC
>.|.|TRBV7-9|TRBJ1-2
CASSGLAYGYTF
TGTGCCAGCAGTGGCCTGGCTTATGGCTACACCTTC
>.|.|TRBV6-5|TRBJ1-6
CASNFIPNSPLHF
TGTGCCAGCAATTTTATTCCGAATTCACCCCTCCACTTT
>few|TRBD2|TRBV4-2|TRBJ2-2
CASSQDRLAGFTGELFF
TGTGCCAGCAGCCAAGATAGACTAGCGGGGTTCACCGGGGAGCTGTTTTTT
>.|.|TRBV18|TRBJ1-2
CASSPLDIGVYGYTF
TGTGCCAGCTCACCACTGGACATAGGGGTGTATGGCTACACCTTC
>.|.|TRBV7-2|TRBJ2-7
CASSLYAGGIGEQYF
TGTGCCAGCAGCTTATACGCGGGCGGTATAGGCGAGCAGTACTTC
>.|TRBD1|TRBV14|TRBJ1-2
CASSHDRGLGYTF
TGTGCCAGCAGCCACGACAGGGGGCTCGGCTACACCTTC
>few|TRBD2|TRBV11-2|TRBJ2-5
CASSFQRGDVQTQYF
TGTGCCAGCAGCTTCCAGCGGGGAGACGTTCAGACCCAGTACTTC
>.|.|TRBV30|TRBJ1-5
CAWSPQSNQPQHF
TGTGCCTGGAGTCCCCAAAGCAATCAGCCCCAGCATTTT
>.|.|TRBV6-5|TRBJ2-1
CASSYSRSGAQFF
TGTGCCAGCAGTTACTCGAGGTCAGGGGCTCAGTTCTTC
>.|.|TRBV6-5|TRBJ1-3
CASSYSNPYSGNTIYF
TGTGCCAGCAGTTACTCTAATCCTTACTCTGGAAACACCATATATTTT
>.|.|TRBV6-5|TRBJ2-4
CASSSPEDIQYF
TGTGCCAGCAGTTCGCCAGAGGACATTCAGTACTTC
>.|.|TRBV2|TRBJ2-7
CASSEQGGPYEQYF
TGTGCCAGCAGTGAACAGGGAGGCCCCTACGAGCAGTACTTC
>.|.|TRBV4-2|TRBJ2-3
CASSRQNTDTQYF
TGTGCCAGCAGCCGCCAGAACACAGATACGCAGTATTTT
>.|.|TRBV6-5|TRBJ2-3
CASSSGQTPADTQYF
TGTGCCAGCAGTTCCGGTCAAACCCCTGCAGATACGCAGTATTTT
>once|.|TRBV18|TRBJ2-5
CASSPRGETQYF
TGTGCCAGCTCACCCCGGGGAGAGACCCAGTACTTC
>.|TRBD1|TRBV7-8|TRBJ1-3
CASSLEGGGRGNTIYF
TGTGCCAGCAGCTTAGAAGGGGGCGGGAGGGGAAACACCATATATTTT
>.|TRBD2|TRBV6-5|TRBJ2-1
CAVRWGGINEQFF
TGTGCCGTCAGGTGGGGGGGAATCAATGAGCAGTTCTTC
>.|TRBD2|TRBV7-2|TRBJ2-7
CASSLQGGFDEQYF
TGTGCCAGCAGCTTACAGGGAGGGTTCGACGAGCAGTACTTC
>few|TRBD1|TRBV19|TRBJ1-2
CASSRTGTNYGYTF
TGTGCCAGTAGTAGGACAGGGACGAACTATGGCTACACCTTC
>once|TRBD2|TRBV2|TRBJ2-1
CASGLAGGPREQFF
TGTGCCAGCGGCCTAGCGGGGGGGCCGAGGGAGCAGTTCTTC
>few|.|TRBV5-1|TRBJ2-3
CASNQGTTFDTQYF
TGCGCCAGCAACCAGGGTACCACATTCGATACGCAGTATTTT
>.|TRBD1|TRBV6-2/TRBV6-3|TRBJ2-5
CASSYSRDRADQETQYF
TGTGCCAGCAGTTACTCGAGGGACAGGGCCGACCAAGAGACCCAGTACTTC
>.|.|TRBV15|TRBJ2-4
CATSRDGVDGDIQYF
TGTGCCACCAGCAGAGATGGAGTCGACGGGGACATTCAGTACTTC
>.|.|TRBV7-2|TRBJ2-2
CASSERGSNTGELFF
TGTGCCAGCAGCGAACGGGGGTCGAACACCGGGGAGCTGTTTTTT
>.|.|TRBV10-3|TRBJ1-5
CAISEWGVSNQPQHF
TGTGCCATCAGTGAGTGGGGGGTTAGCAATCAGCCCCAGCATTTT
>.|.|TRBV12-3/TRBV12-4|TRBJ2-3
CASTGVGDTQYF
TGTGCCAGCACCGGGGTTGGAGATACGCAGTATTTT
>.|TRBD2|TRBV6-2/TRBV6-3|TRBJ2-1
CASSYQGSGLAYLNEQFF
TGTGCCAGCAGTTACCAAGGTTCGGGACTAGCTTATCTTAATGAGCAGTTCTTC
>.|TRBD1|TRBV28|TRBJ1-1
CATQGQLNTEAFF
TGTGCCACCCAGGGACAGTTGAACACTGAAGCTTTCTTT
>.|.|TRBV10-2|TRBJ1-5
CASSLQGVSNQPQHF
TGCGCCAGCAGCCTACAGGGAGTGAGCAATCAGCCCCAGCATTTT
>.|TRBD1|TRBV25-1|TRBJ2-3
CASSELDRDQDTQYF
TGTGCCAGCAGTGAACTGGACAGGGACCAAGATACGCAGTATTTT
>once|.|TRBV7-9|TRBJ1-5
CASAADLRQPQHF
TGTGCCAGCGCAGCGGACCTTAGACAGCCCCAGCATTTT
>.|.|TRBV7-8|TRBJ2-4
CASSPVGGIQYF
TGTGCCAGCAGCCCCGTCGGAGGCATTCAGTACTTC
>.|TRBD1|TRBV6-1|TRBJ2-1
CASSSGRGIDEQFF
TGTGCCAGCAGTTCGGGCAGGGGGATCGATGAGCAGTTCTTC